This is a list of T cell receptor beta chains from one sample in a study of T cell responses to AZD1222 COVID-19 vaccine. Sequenced by immunoSEQ multiplex PCR; TCRdb stores in-frame clones only, minus some. The table records over 60,000 clones, 60% to 85% of them present only once. The source material was peripheral blood, sampled on day 0 of MenACWY control vaccination. These receptors originate from an adult in good health. CDR3s include the opening cysteine and the closing phenylalanine or tryptophan. A D gene is named only where the DNA matches it firmly. Clone size is stated in some rows and not others, as once, few, many or a class when expanded.

V gene	J gene	clone size	D gene	CDR3 length	CDR3 protein	CDR3 DNA
TRBV11-2	TRBJ2-7	.	.	15	CASSLTASWGYEQYF	TGTGCCAGCAGCTTAACGGCTTCATGGGGGTACGAGCAGTACTTC
TRBV2	TRBJ1-5	.	.	15	CASSDIGGGNQPQHF	TGTGCCAGCAGTGACATCGGGGGGGGAAATCAGCCCCAGCATTTT
TRBV28	TRBJ1-5	.	.	18	CASSLIPLQTASNQPQHF	TGTGCCAGCAGCCTCATCCCCCTTCAGACAGCGAGCAATCAGCCCCAGCATTTT
TRBV19	TRBJ1-1	.	.	13	CASTKYMNTEAFF	TGTGCCAGTACTAAATACATGAACACTGAAGCTTTCTTT
TRBV5-1	TRBJ2-7	.	TRBD2	17	CASSLAAREVPRDEQYF	TGCGCCAGCAGCTTGGCCGCGCGGGAGGTCCCGAGGGACGAGCAGTACTTC
TRBV10-3	TRBJ1-2	.	.	13	CAISPWGDYGYTF	TGTGCCATCAGCCCCTGGGGGGACTATGGCTACACCTTC
TRBV30	TRBJ1-5	once	.	13	CAWRGGRDQPQHF	TGTGCCTGGCGGGGGGGAAGGGATCAGCCCCAGCATTTT
TRBV12-5	TRBJ2-3	.	.	13	CASGPSGTDTQYF	TGTGCTAGTGGCCCGTCGGGCACAGATACGCAGTATTTT
TRBV9	TRBJ1-3	once	.	14	CASSVDSSGNTIYF	TGTGCCAGCAGCGTAGATAGCTCTGGAAACACCATATATTTT
TRBV6-2/TRBV6-3	TRBJ2-1	.	.	15	CASSYSTVVTNEQFF	TGTGCCAGCAGTTACTCCACAGTGGTAACCAATGAGCAGTTCTTC
TRBV9	TRBJ2-5	.	TRBD2	16	CASSVGISGEGETQYF	TGTGCCAGCAGCGTAGGTATTAGCGGGGAGGGAGAGACCCAGTACTTC
TRBV28	TRBJ2-2	.	.	15	CASSPGRGDTGELFF	TGTGCCAGCAGCCCGGGCCGAGGGGATACCGGGGAGCTGTTTTTT
TRBV28	TRBJ2-7	.	TRBD1	14	CASSSGQPSYEQYF	TGTGCCAGCAGTTCGGGACAGCCTTCCTACGAGCAGTACTTC
TRBV7-9	TRBJ2-1	.	TRBD1	15	CASKSTGAHYNEQFF	TGTGCCAGCAAGTCCACAGGGGCACACTACAATGAGCAGTTCTTC
TRBV3-1/TRBV3-2	TRBJ2-7	.	.	16	CASSQQPIGGFYEQYF	TGTGCCAGCAGCCAACAACCAATTGGAGGGTTTTACGAGCAGTACTTC
TRBV7-4	TRBJ1-5	.	.	17	CASSLDVVWGLNQPQHF	TGTGCCAGCAGCTTAGACGTGGTTTGGGGGCTCAATCAGCCCCAGCATTTT
TRBV6-4	TRBJ1-1	.	.	13	CASSAMPGAEAFF	TGTGCCAGCAGTGCCATGCCTGGGGCTGAAGCTTTCTTT
TRBV25-1	TRBJ1-2	.	.	13	CASSPGVHYGYTF	TGTGCCAGCTCGCCCGGGGTCCACTATGGCTACACCTTC
TRBV5-4	TRBJ2-7	.	.	15	CASSLAAGLWDEQYF	TGTGCCAGCAGCTTGGCCGCGGGCCTTTGGGACGAGCAGTACTTC
TRBV28	TRBJ2-1	.	.	16	CASSFRRLDSYNEQFF	TGTGCCAGCAGTTTTAGGAGACTAGACTCCTACAATGAGCAGTTCTTC
TRBV4-1	TRBJ1-6	.	.	15	CASSLQGLGNSPLHF	TGCGCCAGCAGCCTCCAGGGACTTGGTAATTCACCCCTCCACTTT
TRBV20-1	TRBJ2-4	.	.	14	CSASAGGAKNIQYF	TGCAGTGCTAGTGCCGGGGGAGCCAAAAACATTCAGTACTTC
TRBV29-1	TRBJ1-1	.	.	13	CSAARGVNTEAFF	TGCTCCGCAGCGAGGGGCGTGAACACTGAAGCTTTCTTT
TRBV28	TRBJ2-1	.	.	15	CASSTWDKTYNEQFF	TGTGCCAGCAGTACCTGGGACAAAACCTACAATGAGCAGTTCTTC
TRBV7-3	TRBJ2-2	.	TRBD1	17	CASSPGAGGRNTGELFF	TGTGCCAGCAGCCCCGGGGCAGGGGGTCGGAACACCGGGGAGCTGTTTTTT
TRBV6-5	TRBJ1-1	once	.	13	CASRLGPNTEAFF	TGTGCCTCTCGGCTGGGACCGAACACTGAAGCTTTCTTT
TRBV29-1	TRBJ1-1	.	.	11	CSVEVNTEAFF	TGCAGCGTTGAAGTTAACACTGAAGCTTTCTTT
TRBV19	TRBJ1-4	.	.	17	CASSPRTASATNEKLFF	TGTGCCAGCTCCCCTAGGACAGCCTCTGCAACTAATGAAAAACTGTTTTTT
TRBV6-2/TRBV6-3	TRBJ1-2	few	TRBD1	15	CASSLDRGANYGYTF	TGTGCCAGCAGCCTGGACAGGGGGGCGAACTATGGCTACACCTTC
TRBV7-9	TRBJ2-2	.	.	14	CASSLFAAPGELFF	TGTGCCAGCAGCTTATTCGCCGCCCCCGGGGAGCTGTTTTTT
TRBV28	TRBJ2-3	.	.	12	CASSAGTGGQYF	TGTGCCAGCAGTGCGGGGACCGGGGGGCAGTATTTT
TRBV28	TRBJ1-4	.	TRBD1	17	CASLTGTGLSTNEKLFF	TGTGCCAGCTTAACCGGGACAGGGCTGTCGACTAATGAAAAACTGTTTTTT
TRBV4-2	TRBJ1-2	.	.	14	CASSQDSDGGGYTF	TGTGCCAGCAGCCAAGATAGTGATGGCGGCGGCTACACCTTC
TRBV3-1/TRBV3-2	TRBJ1-1	.	.	14	CASSHNSGLTEAFF	TGTGCCAGCAGCCATAACAGTGGGTTGACTGAAGCTTTCTTT
TRBV28	TRBJ1-3	.	.	14	CASSPQGSGNTIYF	TGTGCCAGCAGTCCCCAGGGTTCTGGAAACACCATATATTTT
TRBV7-3	TRBJ2-3	.	.	13	CASSLIVGDTQYF	TGTGCCAGCAGCTTAATTGTAGGAGATACGCAGTATTTT
TRBV29-1	TRBJ2-7	few	.	11	CSAQSPGEQYF	TGCAGCGCACAATCCCCCGGGGAGCAGTACTTC
TRBV5-1	TRBJ2-7	.	TRBD1	14	CASSSQGESYEQYF	TGCGCCAGCAGCTCACAGGGGGAATCCTACGAGCAGTACTTC
TRBV7-2	TRBJ2-3	once	TRBD2	15	CASSPWTSATDTQYF	TGTGCCAGCAGCCCCTGGACTAGCGCCACAGATACGCAGTATTTT
TRBV6-5	TRBJ1-2	.	.	13	CASSPSSNYGYTF	TGTGCCAGCTCACCTTCGTCTAACTATGGCTACACCTTC